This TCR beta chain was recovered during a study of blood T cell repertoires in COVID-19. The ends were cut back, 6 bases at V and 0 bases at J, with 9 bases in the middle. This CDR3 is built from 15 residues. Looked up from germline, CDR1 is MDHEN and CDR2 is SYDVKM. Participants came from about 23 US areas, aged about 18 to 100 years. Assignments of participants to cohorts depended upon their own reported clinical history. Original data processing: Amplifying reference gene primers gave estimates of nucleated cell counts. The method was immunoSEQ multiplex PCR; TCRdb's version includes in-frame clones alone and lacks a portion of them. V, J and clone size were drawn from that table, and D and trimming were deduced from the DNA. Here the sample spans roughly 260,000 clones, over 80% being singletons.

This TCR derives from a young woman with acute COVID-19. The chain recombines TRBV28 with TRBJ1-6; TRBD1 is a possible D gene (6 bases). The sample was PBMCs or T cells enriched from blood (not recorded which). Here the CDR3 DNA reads TGTGCCAGCAGGACGGACAGCTCCTATAATTCACCCCTCCACTTT. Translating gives CASRTDSSYNSPLHF.